Listed here are 30 T cell receptor beta chains from one sample, sequenced in a study of T cells in Graves' hyperthyroidism and ophthalmopathy. Amplified TCR beta CDR3 regions came from RNA transcripts. The HTBI primer set served for first-round RT-PCR of the TCR CDR3. A single record per CDR3 protein comes from TCRdb applying MiXCR to the multiplex PCR reads. This sample has over 700,000 distinct CDR3 sequences, with about two fifths found just once. Sample: blood. The source of these receptors is a man aged 18 to 29 with Graves' hyperthyroidism.

This clonotype was picked up a small number of times. The chain couples TRBV6-1 to TRBJ1-6, with a weak D call TRBD1 (6 bases). V was shortened by 6 bases and J by 6 bases, with 12 bases between the two germline ends. CDR1 and CDR2 (germline): MNHNS, SASEGT. The length of the CDR3 is 14 residues. The CDR3 sequence: CASSQQGPNSPLHF. The DNA of the CDR3 is TGTGCCAGCAGCCAACAGGGCCCTAATTCACCCCTCCACTTT.

The chain recombines TRBV13 with TRBJ2-7; TRBD2 agrees at 7 bases. With V trimmed by 4 bases and J by 2 bases, 5 bases remained unmatched. CDR3 length: 14 residues. Per the germline V gene, CDR1 is PRHDT and CDR2 is FYEKMQ (reference sequence). The DNA of the CDR3 is TGTGCCAGCAGCTACACTAGCGAGGCCTACGAGCAGTACTTC. Translating it yields CASSYTSEAYEQYF.

This rearrangement joins TRBV6-5 to TRBJ1-4; D not resolved. Trimming cost V 8 bases and J 5 bases, with 18 bases left between them. The CDR3 loop spans 15 amino acids. CDR1 and CDR2 (germline): MNHEY, SVGAGI. In DNA, the CDR3 is TGTGCCAGCGGTCGGACGAGACGGCTGAATGAAAAACTGTTTTTT. Translation gives CASGRTRRLNEKLFF.

As concerns this clonotype: A much more abundant neighbour one base away suggests this may be a read error. The rearrangement joins TRBV9 to TRBJ1-1; a possible D gene is TRBD1 (6 bases). Germline V lookup: CDR1 SGDLS, CDR2 YYNGEE. The CDR3 spans 14 residues. CDR3 region: CASSVAEGDTEALF. The CDR3, as DNA: TGTGCCAGCAGCGTAGCTGAGGGGGACACTGAAGCTCTCTTT.

The V gene is TRBV7-2, the J gene TRBJ2-7, with TRBD1 matching over 8 bases. Germline-derived CDR1 and CDR2 are SGHTA and FQGNSA. CDR3 length: 16 amino acids. J gave up 0 bases and V 6 bases, and 10 bases lay outside the gene matches. The CDR3 reads CASSPPRTGISYEQYF. The CDR3 nucleotides are TGTGCCAGCAGTCCCCCACGGACAGGGATCTCCTACGAGCAGTACTTC.

J is TRBJ2-5 and V is TRBV7-8; no clear D gene. In germline, CDR1 is SGHVS, CDR2 FQNEAQ. The CDR3 length is 14 residues. The germline V and J ends were trimmed by 5 bases and 2 bases, with 12 bases remaining between them. CDR3 residues: CASSQDPSQETQYF. For the CDR3, the DNA is TGTGCCAGCAGCCAAGACCCCTCACAAGAGACCCAGTACTTC.

The chain links TRBV2 to TRBJ1-5, with D possibly being TRBD1 (6 bases). The V gene's germline CDR1 is SNHLY and CDR2 FYNNEI. The CDR3 covers 14 residues. Trimming cost V 2 bases and J 7 bases, with 12 bases left between them. This chain's CDR3 is CASSETGTGQPQHF. In DNA form, the CDR3 reads TGTGCCAGCAGTGAAACAGGGACGGGACAGCCCCAGCATTTT.

This clonotype has only a few counts. The chain couples TRBV19 to TRBJ1-2; TRBD1 might be the D (5 bases). CDR3 length: 15 residues. Germline V lookup: CDR1 LNHDA, CDR2 SQIVND (reference sequence). The V and J ends lost 1 base and 8 bases respectively, with 17 bases between them. In nucleotides, the CDR3 is TGTGCCAGTAGTATAGTAGTCCGGGACGGCGGCGGCTACACCTTC. Translated: CASSIVVRDGGGYTF. Together with reference TRBV19 and TRBJ1-2, the CDR3 gives the full variable domain: DGGITQSPKYLFRKEGQNVTLSCEQNLNHDAMYWYRQDPGQGLRLIYYSQIVNDFQKGDIAEGYSVSREKKESFPLTVTSAQKNPTAFYLCASSIVVRDGGGYTFGSGTRLTVV.

Remarks on this clonotype: A single base separates this from a much larger clone, so it may be a read error. The chain links TRBV9 to TRBJ1-1; D remains unclear. V lost 4 bases to trimming and J lost 2 bases, with 9 bases between them. The CDR3 runs to 13 residues. From germline, CDR1 is SGDLS and CDR2 YYNGEE. The CDR3 sequence: CASSHGSNTEAFF. The CDR3 DNA sequence: TGTGCCAGCAGCCATGGGTCCAACACTGAAGCTTTCTTT.

The genes are TRBV25-1 and TRBJ1-1; unclear D gene. Germline CDR1 reads MGHDK; CDR2 reads SYGVNS. The CDR3 loop spans 11 amino acids. V was cut by 5 bases and J by 5 bases, with 6 bases left in between. The CDR3 here is CASSRKTEAFF. The CDR3 DNA sequence: TGTGCCAGCAGTCGGAAGACTGAAGCTTTCTTT.

This chain uses TRBV12-3 or TRBV12-4 with TRBJ2-5; no reliable D call. This CDR3 has 15 amino acids. V was trimmed by 6 bases and J by 1 base, leaving 15 bases between them. The CDR3 nucleotides are TGTGCCAGCAGCCCGGAGAAGCTTGGCCAAGAGACCCAGTACTTC. It codes for CASSPEKLGQETQYF.

In this sample, this clonotype turned up a few times. The chain combines TRBV19 with TRBJ2-2; 8 bases agree with TRBD1. CDR1 LNHDA and CDR2 SQIVND come from the germline V gene (reference sequence). The CDR3 is 16 residues long. Trimming removed 5 bases from V and 5 bases from J; junction bases left unmatched: 10. The CDR3 region is CASSPPGQVPTGELFF. CDR3 nucleotides: TGTGCCAGTAGTCCACCGGGACAGGTTCCAACCGGGGAGCTGTTTTTT. The full variable domain, with the rest looked up from reference TRBV19 and TRBJ2-2, is DGGITQSPKYLFRKEGQNVTLSCEQNLNHDAMYWYRQDPGQGLRLIYYSQIVNDFQKGDIAEGYSVSREKKESFPLTVTSAQKNPTAFYLCASSPPGQVPTGELFFGEGSRLTVL.

This clonotype appeared once. This chain uses TRBV6-5 with TRBJ1-1; D is uncertain. V shed 2 bases and J shed 0 bases, with 10 bases lying between them. Germline V gives CDR1 MNHEY, CDR2 SVGAGI. CDR3 length: 15 residues. The CDR3 region has the DNA TGTGCCAGCAGTTACGGCAGGCCCATGAACACTGAAGCTTTCTTT. Its translation: CASSYGRPMNTEAFF.

This clonotype was observed many times. The chain carries TRBV10-3 and TRBJ2-5, with D unclear. Trimming pared 8 bases from V and 4 bases from J, leaving 8 bases between. Germline V gives CDR1 ENHRY, CDR2 SYGVKD. This CDR3 is 11 amino acids long. The CDR3 is CAIGTGETQYF. DNA of the CDR3: TGTGCCATCGGCACCGGAGAGACCCAGTACTTC.

This clonotype occurred a few times. The chain uses TRBV27 and TRBJ1-6; 7 positions agree with TRBD1. CDR3 length equals 15 residues. Germline V gene sequence: CDR1 MNHEY, CDR2 SMNVEV (reference sequence). The V segment lost 5 bases and the J segment 7 bases; nucleotides outside the gene matches: 8. CDR3 coding DNA: TGTGCCAGCAGTCTACAGGGGTTGGGGAATTCACCCCTCCACTTT. Translation gives CASSLQGLGNSPLHF.

The chain links TRBV28 to TRBJ2-5, with a possible D match to TRBD1 (6 bases). Germline lookup yields CDR1 MDHEN and CDR2 SYDVKM. V was trimmed by 5 bases and J by 5 bases, leaving 24 bases between them. CDR3 length: 17 amino acids. The CDR3 region is CASSHTGLLILAETQYF. The CDR3 DNA follows: TGTGCCAGCAGTCATACAGGGTTACTGATCCTCGCGGAGACCCAGTACTTC.

The sample holds a few counts of this clonotype. The junction and the germline gene differ at one end; a read error may be behind it. The rearrangement joins TRBV7-9 to TRBJ2-5; 10 bases align to TRBD1. The germline CDR1 and CDR2 sequences are SEHNR and FQNEAQ (reference sequence). This CDR3 is 18 amino acids long. The CDR3 DNA is TGCGCCAGCAGCCAGGCCGGGACAGGGGCCACCGGGGTTGAGACCCAGTACTTC. This gives the protein CASSQAGTGATGVETQYF.

A remark on this clonotype: One end of the junction varies from germline; a read error may be responsible. This chain connects TRBV19 to TRBJ1-2; D gene uncertain. This CDR3 contains 13 residues. Germline assignment: CDR1 LNHDA and CDR2 SQIVND (reference sequence). The CDR3 loop reads CANSLIQKYGYTF. Written as DNA, the CDR3 is TGTGCCAATAGTCTGATCCAGAAATATGGCTACACCTTC.

The table lists this clonotype with a few counts. The chain is built from TRBV12-3 or TRBV12-4 and TRBJ2-7, with a tentative D call TRBD2 (5 bases). Trimming removed 6 bases from V and 0 bases from J, with 12 bases in between. The CDR3 is made up of 14 amino acids. CDR3 sequence (DNA): TGTGCCAGCAGCAAAACTAGGAACTCCTACGAGCAGTACTTC. Translating it yields CASSKTRNSYEQYF.

About this clonotype itself: A much larger clone lies a single base off, so this may be a read error. The J gene is TRBJ2-5, the V gene TRBV20-1, with 7 positions matching TRBD1. Germline V CDR1 and CDR2: DFQATT, SNEGSKA (reference sequence). The CDR3 covers 12 residues. Here the CDR3 reads CNANRGGETQYF. The DNA of the CDR3 is TGCAATGCAAACAGGGGTGGCGAGACCCAGTACTTC.

This rearrangement joins TRBV7-6 to TRBJ2-1; unclear D gene. Germline CDR1 and CDR2: SGHVS and FNYEAQ. The V end lost 1 base, the J end lost 4 bases, and 2 bases lay between the germline ends. CDR3 length: 12 amino acids. The CDR3 coding sequence is TGTGCCAGCAGCTTAGGATACAATGAGCAGTTCTTC. Protein: CASSLGYNEQFF.

The CDR3 sequence: CASSLGRGLYNSPLHF. CDR3 coding DNA: TGTGCCAGCAGCCTAGGGAGAGGACTGTATAATTCACCCCTCCACTTT. The rearrangement uses TRBV10-3 and TRBJ1-6, with D unclear. The ends were cut back, 10 bases at V and 4 bases at J, with 20 bases in the middle. CDR3 length: 16 residues. Germline V gene lookup returns CDR1 ENHRY and CDR2 SYGVKD.

The CDR3 nucleotides are TGTGCCAGTAGGCCGGGACTGACTGGGGCCAACGTCCTGACTTTC. Translation gives CASRPGLTGANVLTF. The J gene is TRBJ2-6, the V gene TRBV19; D is perhaps TRBD2 (6 bases). With 6 bases removed from V and 2 bases from J, the gap between germline ends came to 11 bases. This CDR3 has 15 residues. CDR1 and CDR2 from the germline V gene are LNHDA and SQIVND (reference sequence).

There are a few counts of this clonotype. This chain uses TRBV7-9 with TRBJ2-7; 8 positions match TRBD2. The J segment lost 2 bases and the V segment lost 4 bases, leaving 7 bases of the junction unmatched. Germline lookup yields CDR1 SEHNR and CDR2 FQNEAQ (reference sequence). The CDR3 covers 15 residues. The CDR3 coding sequence is TGTGCCAGCAGCTCGGCTGAGCGGGGGACCTACGAGCAGTACTTC. This gives the protein CASSSAERGTYEQYF.

This clonotype occurred a few times. The rearrangement links TRBV29-1 to TRBJ2-7; D is possibly TRBD2 (6 bases). V lost 6 bases to trimming and J lost 1 base, with 13 bases between them. Germline CDR1 reads SQVTM; CDR2 reads ANQGSEA. This CDR3 has 13 residues. The DNA of the CDR3 is TGCAGCGTGGGGGACTCCTTATCCTACGAGCAGTACTTC. This encodes CSVGDSLSYEQYF.

V usage is TRBV7-9 and J usage is TRBJ2-7; the D is unclear. The CDR3 contains 13 residues. Germline V gene sequence: CDR1 SEHNR, CDR2 FQNEAQ (reference sequence). The V end lost 6 bases, the J end lost 5 bases, and 14 bases lay between the germline ends. CDR3: CASSYADVNEQYF. CDR3 nucleotides: TGTGCCAGCAGTTACGCGGACGTTAACGAGCAGTACTTC. Combining the CDR3 with reference TRBV7-9 and TRBJ2-7 gives the whole variable domain DTGVSQNPRHKITKRGQNVTFRCDPISEHNRLYWYRQTLGQGPEFLTYFQNEAQLEKSRLLSDRFSAERPKGSFSTLEIQRTEQGDSAMYLCASSYADVNEQYFGPGTRLTVT.

CDR3 loop: CSARDNQPQHF. For the CDR3, the DNA is TGCAGTGCGCGGGACAATCAGCCCCAGCATTTT. The J gene is TRBJ1-5, the V gene TRBV20-1; D gene unclear. CDR3 length: 11 residues. Germline V gene lookup returns CDR1 DFQATT and CDR2 SNEGSKA (reference sequence). V was cut by 6 bases and J by 3 bases, with 6 bases left in between.

The genes are TRBV29-1 and TRBJ2-7, with 9 bases matching TRBD1. Germline-derived CDR1 and CDR2 are SQVTM and ANQGSEA. The V gene end was trimmed by 8 bases and the J gene end by 3 bases; junction bases not matched to a gene: 5. CDR3 length: 12 residues. The DNA of the CDR3 is TGCAGCAGAGGGACAGGGCGCTACGAGCAGTACTTC. It encodes CSRGTGRYEQYF.

The gene calls are TRBV2 and TRBJ2-2; the match to TRBD1 covers 8 bases. CDR3 length: 14 amino acids. Germline CDR1 reads SNHLY; CDR2 reads FYNNEI. V lost 11 bases and J lost 4; bases outside the gene matches: 9. The CDR3 nucleotides read TGTGCCGATCAGGGGGCTTTGGGCACCGGGGAGCTGTTTTTT. Amino acid sequence: CADQGALGTGELFF.

Turning to this clonotype: A much larger clone differs by one base, so this may be a read error. The chain is built from TRBV7-2 and TRBJ2-5; tentatively, D is TRBD1 (6 bases). The CDR3 loop spans 14 amino acids. Germline assignment: CDR1 SGHTA and CDR2 FQGNSA. CDR3 in DNA: TGTGCCAGCAGCTTAGCGACAGGCCAAGAGGCCCAGTACTTC. Its protein is CASSLATGQEAQYF.